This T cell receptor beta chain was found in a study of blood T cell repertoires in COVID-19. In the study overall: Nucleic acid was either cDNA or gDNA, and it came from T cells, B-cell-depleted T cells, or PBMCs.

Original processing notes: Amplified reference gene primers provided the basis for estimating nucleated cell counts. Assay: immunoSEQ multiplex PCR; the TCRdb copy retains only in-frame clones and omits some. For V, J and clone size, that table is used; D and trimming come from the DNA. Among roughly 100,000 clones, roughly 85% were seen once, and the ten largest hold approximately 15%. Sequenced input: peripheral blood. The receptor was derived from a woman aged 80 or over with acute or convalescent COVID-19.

This CDR3 is CASILLGGPSKEQFF. The CDR3 coding sequence is TGTGCCAGTATTCTTCTCGGAGGGCCTAGTAAGGAGCAGTTCTTC. The chain joins TRBV19 to TRBJ2-1; tentative D call: TRBD2 (6 bases). The germline V gene has CDR1 LNHDA and CDR2 SQIVND (reference sequence). This CDR3 has 15 amino acids. Trimming pared 7 bases from V and 10 bases from J, leaving 23 bases between. Full variable domain (outside the CDR3, taken from reference TRBV19 and TRBJ2-1): DGGITQSPKYLFRKEGQNVTLSCEQNLNHDAMYWYRQDPGQGLRLIYYSQIVNDFQKGDIAEGYSVSREKKESFPLTVTSAQKNPTAFYLCASILLGGPSKEQFFGPGTRLTVL.